This T cell receptor (beta chain) was captured in a study of blood T cell repertoires in COVID-19. Turning to the study itself: Whether acute or convalescent, the COVID-19 samples came from the United States, Italy and Spain. T cells, B-cell-depleted T cells, or PBMCs provided the cDNA or gDNA that served as material.

CDR1 is SQVTM and CDR2 is ANQGSEA in the germline V gene. CDR3 length: 12 residues. Trimming took 5 bases from V and 7 from J; bases not matched to a gene: 5. Authors' data handling: Reference gene primer amplification gave estimated nucleated cell counts. TCRdb's copy holds only in-frame clones and misses some; the assay was immunoSEQ multiplex PCR. D and trimming were read from the DNA, whereas the V and J calls and clone size are those reported in that table. The table includes approximately 230,000 clones, about 86% detected once. The chain is built from TRBV29-1 and TRBJ1-1, with 9 bases identical to TRBD1. This TCR was recovered from a man of 80 years or more with acute or convalescent COVID-19. The material sequenced was peripheral blood. The CDR3 loop reads CSVTGTGHEAFF. The CDR3 region has the DNA TGCAGCGTTACCGGGACAGGGCATGAAGCTTTCTTT.